The 21 T cell receptor beta chains presented below share a single source sample, sequenced in a study of T cells in Graves' hyperthyroidism and ophthalmopathy. The TCR beta CDR3 regions underwent amplification using RNA transcripts as the source. HTBI primers were the set used in a first-round RT-PCR of the TCR CDR3. From the multiplex PCR reads, TCRdb called clonotypes with MiXCR, one entry per CDR3 protein. The data hold around 300,000 distinct CDR3 sequences, with roughly 19% observed a single time. The sample consisted of blood. The origin of the receptors is a man in his forties or fifties with Graves' ophthalmopathy.

The V gene is TRBV5-4, the J gene TRBJ1-5, with 8 nucleotides matching TRBD1. From germline, CDR1 is SGHNT and CDR2 YYREEE (reference sequence). The V segment lost 0 bases and the J segment 6 bases; nucleotides outside the gene matches: 2. The CDR3 loop spans 14 amino acids. CDR3 residues: CASSLAGGSQPQHF. The CDR3 region has the DNA TGTGCCAGCAGCTTGGCAGGGGGCAGTCAGCCCCAGCATTTT.

This clonotype appeared a few times. This CDR3 is CASSYRPGQTNEKLFF. DNA of the CDR3: TGTGCCAGCAGTTACCGCCCAGGACAGACCAATGAAAAACTGTTTTTT. The chain uses TRBV6-5 and TRBJ1-4; possible D gene TRBD1, 6 bases. The CDR3 spans 16 residues. V dropped 2 bases and J dropped 5 bases, with 15 bases sitting between them. From germline, CDR1 is MNHEY and CDR2 SVGAGI.

This chain joins TRBV28 and TRBJ1-2; the D gene is possibly TRBD1 (5 bases). V lost 0 bases and J lost 10, with 15 bases in between. Germline loops: CDR1 MDHEN, CDR2 SYDVKM. CDR3 length: 14 residues. The CDR3 DNA sequence: TGTGCCAGCAGTTTATGGGGCAGGGTTGACGACTACACCTTC. Protein: CASSLWGRVDDYTF.

This clonotype was observed a few times. The genes are TRBV7-2 and TRBJ1-5, with a possible D match to TRBD1 (5 bases). This CDR3 is built from 14 residues. Germline CDR1 SGHTA, CDR2 FQGNSA. V gave up 6 bases and J gave up 6 bases, with 15 bases separating them. DNA for the CDR3: TGTGCCAGCAGTTTAATGGGGGTTGCTCAGCCCCAGCATTTT. Its protein is CASSLMGVAQPQHF. Together with reference TRBV7-2 and TRBJ1-5, the CDR3 gives the full variable domain: GAGVSQSPSNKVTEKGKDVELRCDPISGHTALYWYRQSLGQGLEFLIYFQGNSAPDKSGLPSDRFSAERTGGSVSTLTIQRTQQEDSAVYLCASSLMGVAQPQHFGDGTRLSIL.

This clonotype was recorded at least ten times. This rearrangement joins TRBV11-2 to TRBJ2-7; D perhaps matches TRBD1 (6 bases). Deletions cut 5 bases from V and 2 bases from J, with 13 bases between. This CDR3 is 14 amino acids long. Germline V gene data show CDR1 as SGHAT and CDR2 as FQNNGV. The CDR3 DNA reads as TGTGCCAGCAGCCCCGCAGGACAGCCCTACGAGCAGTACTTC. As protein: CASSPAGQPYEQYF.

This clonotype was picked up a small number of times. The rearrangement uses TRBV5-4 and TRBJ2-2, with TRBD2 identical over 11 bases. Germline CDR1 SGHNT, CDR2 YYREEE (reference sequence). This CDR3 has 14 amino acids. The J segment lost 7 bases and the V segment lost 4 bases, leaving 3 bases of the junction unmatched. DNA of the CDR3: TGTGCCAGCAGCCTTAGCGGGAGGGACGGGGAGCTGTTTTTT. It translates to CASSLSGRDGELFF.

This clonotype turned up a few times. This sequence joins TRBV20-1 and TRBJ1-3, with D perhaps matching TRBD1 (5 bases). The germline CDR1 and CDR2 sequences are DFQATT and SNEGSKA (reference sequence). V was pared by 6 bases and J by 0 bases, with 15 bases between. CDR3 length: 15 amino acids. CDR3 in amino acids: CSAIRGDLSGNTIYF. DNA for the CDR3: TGCAGTGCGATCCGAGGGGATCTCTCTGGAAACACCATATATTTT.

This clonotype was seen only a few times. The J gene is TRBJ1-2, the V gene TRBV28; a weak D match, TRBD1 (6 bases). V was cut by 6 bases and J by 5 bases, with 13 bases left in between. The CDR3 length is 13 residues. CDR1 and CDR2 (germline): MDHEN, SYDVKM. CDR3 loop: CASRRGGHYGYTF. The CDR3 nucleotides are TGTGCCAGCAGAAGGGGGGGGCATTATGGCTACACCTTC.

This clonotype was recorded many times. The genes are TRBV7-2 and TRBJ1-1; the D is unclear. The germline gives CDR1 SGHTA, CDR2 FQGNSA. This CDR3 has 13 amino acids. With 0 bases removed from V and 3 bases from J, the gap between germline ends came to 5 bases. CDR3 coding DNA: TGTGCCAGCAGCTTAGCGACGGACACTGAAGCTTTCTTT. This gives the protein CASSLATDTEAFF.

In this sample, this clonotype turned up many times. The gene calls are TRBV29-1 and TRBJ1-2, with D perhaps TRBD1 (6 bases). Deletions cut 7 bases from V and 4 bases from J, with 19 bases between. Germline-derived CDR1 and CDR2 are SQVTM and ANQGSEA. This CDR3 comprises 14 residues. The CDR3 DNA is TGCAGCGCCCAACCCGTGGACAGCACCTATGGCTACACCTTC. Translation gives CSAQPVDSTYGYTF.

This clonotype showed up many times. The genes are TRBV9 and TRBJ2-1; 11 bases are a match to TRBD2. CDR1 SGDLS and CDR2 YYNGEE come from the germline V gene. The CDR3 loop spans 16 amino acids. Trimming at V came to 4 bases and at J to 6 bases, leaving 9 bases not matched to a gene. The CDR3 coding sequence is TGTGCCAGCAGCCCGCAACTAGCGGGAGAACCCAATGAGCAGTTCTTC. Its protein is CASSPQLAGEPNEQFF.

V is TRBV5-6 and J is TRBJ2-1; 7 nucleotides align to TRBD1. CDR1 is SGHDT, CDR2 YYEEEE, per germline. CDR3 length: 15 residues. V gave up 2 bases and J gave up 3 bases; unmatched junction bases: 5. CDR3 DNA sequence: TGTGCCAGCAGCTTATGGGACAGTCACTACAATGAGCAGTTCTTC. It translates to CASSLWDSHYNEQFF.

This clonotype was counted many times. CDR3 sequence reads: CACAAGGPITDTQYF. As DNA, the CDR3 is TGTGCCTGTGCAGCGGGAGGCCCCATCACAGATACGCAGTATTTT. The chain links TRBV6-1 to TRBJ2-3, with 9 nucleotides matching TRBD2. CDR3 length: 15 residues. V was clipped by 11 bases and J by 2 bases; unmatched bases: 11. Germline values: CDR1 MNHNS, CDR2 SASEGT.

This clonotype was recorded a few times. The chain has TRBV30 and TRBJ1-5; no firm D call. Germline V gene sequence: CDR1 GTSNPN, CDR2 SVGIG (reference sequence). CDR3 size: 14 residues. The V gene lost 2 bases and the J gene lost 5 bases, with 13 bases spanning the gap. The CDR3 here is CAWSLGRRDQPQHF. The CDR3, as DNA: TGTGCCTGGAGTCTGGGTCGTCGGGATCAGCCCCAGCATTTT.

The V call is TRBV12-3 or TRBV12-4, the J call TRBJ1-3; D remains unclear. V lost 4 bases and J 2 bases, leaving 9 bases between the germline ends. The CDR3 runs to 14 residues. The CDR3, as DNA: TGTGCCAGCAGTTCTCCCGGGGCTGGAAACACCATATATTTT. It specifies CASSSPGAGNTIYF.

The chain recombines TRBV28 with TRBJ2-2, with no clear D. The CDR3 has 15 residues. Deletions cut 5 bases from V and 2 bases from J, with 12 bases between. The germline V gene encodes CDR1 MDHEN and CDR2 SYDVKM. DNA of the CDR3: TGTGCCAGCAGTCCCCCCCCTCTCAACACCGGGGAGCTGTTTTTT. Protein product: CASSPPPLNTGELFF. Filled out from reference TRBV28 and TRBJ2-2, the complete variable domain reads DVKVTQSSRYLVKRTGEKVFLECVQDMDHENMFWYRQDPGLGLRLIYFSYDVKMKEKGDIPEGYSVSREKKERFSLILESASTNQTSMYLCASSPPPLNTGELFFGEGSRLTVL.

The chain uses TRBV5-5 and TRBJ1-5, with D hard to call. The CDR3 length is 15 residues. V shed 0 bases and J shed 1 base, with 8 bases lying between them. Germline V gene data show CDR1 as SGHKS and CDR2 as YYEKEE (reference sequence). The CDR3 here is CASSLDGVSNQPQHF. The CDR3 DNA sequence: TGTGCCAGCAGCTTGGATGGGGTGAGCAATCAGCCCCAGCATTTT.

This clonotype turned up a few times. The chain couples TRBV5-6 to TRBJ2-1; 7 bases align to TRBD1. The CDR3 has 14 residues. Germline CDR1 is SGHDT and CDR2 is YYEEEE. Losses at the gene ends were 0 bases for V and 5 bases for J; bases not matched to a gene: 2. The CDR3 DNA sequence: TGTGCCAGCAGCTTGGGGGGACAGAACAATGAGCAGTTCTTC. It translates to CASSLGGQNNEQFF.

This clonotype was picked up many times. This rearrangement joins TRBV18 to TRBJ1-1, with a weak D call TRBD1 (5 bases). Germline V gene data show CDR1 as KGHSH and CDR2 as LQKENI. V lost 2 bases and J 1 base, leaving 11 bases between the germline ends. The CDR3 has 15 residues. CDR3 in amino acids: CASSPGAFSNTEAFF. DNA of the CDR3: TGTGCCAGCTCACCAGGGGCATTCTCGAACACTGAAGCTTTCTTT.

This clonotype appeared once. DNA of the CDR3: TGTGCCAGCAGTTATGGGGCGACTAACTATGGCTACACCTTC. This codes for CASSYGATNYGYTF. This chain uses TRBV12-3 or TRBV12-4 with TRBJ1-2, with D maybe TRBD1 (5 bases). Trimming removed 4 bases from V and 0 bases from J, with 9 bases in between. This CDR3 is 14 amino acids long.

This clonotype was observed many times. The rearrangement links TRBV5-1 to TRBJ2-1; 10 nucleotides align to TRBD2. This CDR3 is built from 16 residues. V trimming: 1 base; J trimming: 7 bases; junction bases outside the gene matches: 8. Germline CDR1 and CDR2: SGHRS and YFSETQ. The CDR3 protein is CASSLSVTSGLNEQFF. For the CDR3, the DNA is TGCGCCAGCAGCTTGAGTGTGACTAGCGGGTTGAATGAGCAGTTCTTC.